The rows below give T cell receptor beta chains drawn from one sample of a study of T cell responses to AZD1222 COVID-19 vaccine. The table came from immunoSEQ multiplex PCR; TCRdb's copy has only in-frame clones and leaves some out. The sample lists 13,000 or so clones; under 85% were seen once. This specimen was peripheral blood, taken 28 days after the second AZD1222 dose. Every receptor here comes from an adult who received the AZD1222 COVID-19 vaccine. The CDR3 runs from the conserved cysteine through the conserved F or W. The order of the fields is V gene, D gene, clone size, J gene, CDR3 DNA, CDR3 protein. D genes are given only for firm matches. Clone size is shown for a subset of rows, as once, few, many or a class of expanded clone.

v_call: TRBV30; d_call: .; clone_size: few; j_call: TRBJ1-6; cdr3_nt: TGTGCCTGGAGGGGGGGCTCCTATAATTCACCCCTCCACTTT; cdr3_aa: CAWRGGSYNSPLHF
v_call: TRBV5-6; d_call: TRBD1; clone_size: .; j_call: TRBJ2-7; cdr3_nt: TGTGCCAGCAGCCCATCCGACAGGGTTTACGAGCAGTACTTC; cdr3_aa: CASSPSDRVYEQYF
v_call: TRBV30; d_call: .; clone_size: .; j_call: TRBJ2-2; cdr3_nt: TGTGCCTGGAGTGTAGTGGGGCCCGGGGAGCTGTTTTTT; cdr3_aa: CAWSVVGPGELFF
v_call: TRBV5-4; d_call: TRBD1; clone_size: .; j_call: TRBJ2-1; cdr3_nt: TGTGCCAGCAGCGCCGGCAGGGGGCCAGGACCCTACAATGAGCAGTTCTTC; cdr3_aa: CASSAGRGPGPYNEQFF
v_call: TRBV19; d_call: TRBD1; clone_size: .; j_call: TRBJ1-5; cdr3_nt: TGTGCCAGTAGTAGTGGACAGGCTAATCAGCCCCAGCATTTT; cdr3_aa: CASSSGQANQPQHF
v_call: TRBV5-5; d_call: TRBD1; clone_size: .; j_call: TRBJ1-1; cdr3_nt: TGTGCCAGCAGCCCATCCGATGAATTCAGGGGGCGATGGAGGAACACTGAAGCTTTCTTT; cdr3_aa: CASSPSDEFRGRWRNTEAFF
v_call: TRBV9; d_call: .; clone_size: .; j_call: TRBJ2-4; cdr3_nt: TGTGCCAGCAGCCCCCTGGCACACTCACTGGCCAAAAACATTCAGTACTTC; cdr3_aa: CASSPLAHSLAKNIQYF
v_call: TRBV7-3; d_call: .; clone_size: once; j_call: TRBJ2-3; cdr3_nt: TGTGCCAGCAGCCCACGGCTGTCTGATACGCAGTATTTT; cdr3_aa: CASSPRLSDTQYF
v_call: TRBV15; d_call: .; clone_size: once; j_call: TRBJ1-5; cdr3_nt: TGTGCCACCAGCAGAGGCGGGACGGAAATGGCCTCCCAGCATTTT; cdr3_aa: CATSRGGTEMASQHF
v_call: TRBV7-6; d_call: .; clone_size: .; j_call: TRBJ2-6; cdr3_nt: TGTGCCAGCAGCCAGGCGGGGGCCAGCTCTGGCACCGTCCTGACTTTC; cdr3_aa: CASSQAGASSGTVLTF
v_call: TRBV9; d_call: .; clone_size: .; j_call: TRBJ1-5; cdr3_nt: TGTGCCAGCAGCGTAGATTCTGGGACTTTTCAGCCCCAGCATTTT; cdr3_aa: CASSVDSGTFQPQHF
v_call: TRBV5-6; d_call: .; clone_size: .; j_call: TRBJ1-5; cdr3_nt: TGTGCCAGCAGCTTCGGACAGAGCAATCAGCCCCAGCATTTT; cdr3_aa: CASSFGQSNQPQHF
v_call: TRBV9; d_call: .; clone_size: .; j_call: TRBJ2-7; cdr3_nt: TGTGCCAGCAGCCCAGGGGGGGGGTATACCTACGAGCAGTACTTC; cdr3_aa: CASSPGGGYTYEQYF
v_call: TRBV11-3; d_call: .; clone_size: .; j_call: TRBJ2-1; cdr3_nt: TGTGCCAGCAGCTTAATGCCAGGGGTAGGGTATGAGCAGTTCTTC; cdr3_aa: CASSLMPGVGYEQFF
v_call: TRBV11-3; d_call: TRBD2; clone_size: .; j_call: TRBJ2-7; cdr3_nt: TGTGCCAGCAGCCGGGGACTAGCGGGAGACGAGCAGTACTTC; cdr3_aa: CASSRGLAGDEQYF
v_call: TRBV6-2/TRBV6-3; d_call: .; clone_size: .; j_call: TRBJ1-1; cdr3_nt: TGTGCCAGCAGTTACGGGTCGTTGAACACTGAAGCTTTCTTT; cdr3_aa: CASSYGSLNTEAFF
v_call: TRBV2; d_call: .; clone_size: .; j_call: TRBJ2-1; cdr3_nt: TGTGCCAGCACCCGCAGCAATGAGCAGTTCTTC; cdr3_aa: CASTRSNEQFF
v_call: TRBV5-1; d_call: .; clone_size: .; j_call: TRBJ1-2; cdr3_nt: TGCGCCAGCAGCTCTGGAGCGACGGGCCCTGGCTACACCTTC; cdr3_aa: CASSSGATGPGYTF
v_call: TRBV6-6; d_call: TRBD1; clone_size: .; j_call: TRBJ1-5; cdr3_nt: TGTGCCAGCAGCACCGGACAGGGTATCGGTCAGCCCCAGCATTTT; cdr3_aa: CASSTGQGIGQPQHF
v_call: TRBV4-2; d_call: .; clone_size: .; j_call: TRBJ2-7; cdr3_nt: TGTGCCAGCAGCCAGTCCCCATTGTGGGGGGCGAACTACGAGCAGTACTTC; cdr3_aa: CASSQSPLWGANYEQYF
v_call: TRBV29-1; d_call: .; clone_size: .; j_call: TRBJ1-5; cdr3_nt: TGCAGCGTTGAAGATCCCCTTGGAACGGCCCAGCATTTT; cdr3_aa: CSVEDPLGTAQHF
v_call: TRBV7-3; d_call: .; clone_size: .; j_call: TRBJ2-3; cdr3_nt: TGTGCCAGCAGCCGAGAGGGCTACCACACAGATACGCAGTATTTT; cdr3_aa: CASSREGYHTDTQYF
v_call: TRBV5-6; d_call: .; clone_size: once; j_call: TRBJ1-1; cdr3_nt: TGTGCCAGCAGCGGGGCGACCCTGAGGGTGGCTGAAGCTTTCTTT; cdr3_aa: CASSGATLRVAEAFF
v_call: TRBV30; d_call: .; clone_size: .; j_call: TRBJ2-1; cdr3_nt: TGTGCCCACCAACAGGTAAACTACAATGAGCAGTTCTTC; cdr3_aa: CAHQQVNYNEQFF
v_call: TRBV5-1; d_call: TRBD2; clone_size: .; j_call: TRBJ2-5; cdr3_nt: TGCGCCAGCAGCTTAGAGCGGGGAACGAAAGAGACCCAGTACTTC; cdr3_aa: CASSLERGTKETQYF
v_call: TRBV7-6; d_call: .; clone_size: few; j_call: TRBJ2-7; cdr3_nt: TGTGCCAGCAGACAGGACACCCTTAGCTCCTACGAGCAGTACTTC; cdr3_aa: CASRQDTLSSYEQYF
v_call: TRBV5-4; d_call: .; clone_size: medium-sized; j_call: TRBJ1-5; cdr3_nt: TGTGCCAGCAGCAAGGAGTATGATAATCAGCCCCAGCATTTT; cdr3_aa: CASSKEYDNQPQHF
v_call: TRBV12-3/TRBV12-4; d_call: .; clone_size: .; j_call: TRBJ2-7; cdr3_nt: TGTGCCAGCAGTTTAATGTTGGGGACCGAGCAGTACTTC; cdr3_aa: CASSLMLGTEQYF
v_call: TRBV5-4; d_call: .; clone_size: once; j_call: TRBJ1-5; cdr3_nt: TGTGCCAGCAGCTTGTTAGGGGAAGGTCAGCCCCAGCATTTT; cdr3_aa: CASSLLGEGQPQHF
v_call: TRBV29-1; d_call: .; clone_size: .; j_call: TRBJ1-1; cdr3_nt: TGCAGCGTTGGGGAGGGTAGGAGTGAAGCTTTCTTT; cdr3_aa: CSVGEGRSEAFF
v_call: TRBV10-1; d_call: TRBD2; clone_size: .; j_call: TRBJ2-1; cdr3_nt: TGCGCCAGCACCCTGGGACTAGCGGGAAGAAGCAACGAGGAGCAGTTCTTC; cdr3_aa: CASTLGLAGRSNEEQFF
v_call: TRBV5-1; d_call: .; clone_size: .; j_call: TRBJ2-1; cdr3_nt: TGCGCCAGCAGCTTGGGACTACCCTCCTACAATGAGCAGTTCTTC; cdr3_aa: CASSLGLPSYNEQFF
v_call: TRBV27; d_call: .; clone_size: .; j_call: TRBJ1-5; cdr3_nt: TGTGCCAGCTCTTTGACAGGCAATCAGCCCCAGCATTTT; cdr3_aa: CASSLTGNQPQHF
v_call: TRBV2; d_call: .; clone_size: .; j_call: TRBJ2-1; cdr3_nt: TGTGCCAGCAGTGAACGCCCGTACAATGAGCAGTTCTTC; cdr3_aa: CASSERPYNEQFF
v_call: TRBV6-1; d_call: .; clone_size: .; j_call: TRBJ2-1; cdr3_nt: TGTGCCAGCAGTGAGGAAACCGGGGTTTCCTACAATGAGCAGTTCTTC; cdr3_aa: CASSEETGVSYNEQFF
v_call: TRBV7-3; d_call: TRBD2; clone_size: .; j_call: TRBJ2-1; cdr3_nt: TGTGCCAGCAGCTCCCCCCCTAGCGGGGGGGATGAGCAGTTCTTC; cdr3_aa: CASSSPPSGGDEQFF
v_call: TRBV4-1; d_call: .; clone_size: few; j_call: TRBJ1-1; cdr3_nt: TGCGCCAGCAGCCAAGGGGCTGGGGCAGCTTTCTTT; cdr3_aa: CASSQGAGAAFF
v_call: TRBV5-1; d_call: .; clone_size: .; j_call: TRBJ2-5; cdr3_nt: TGCGCCAGCAGCTTGGTGAAGGGCACGAGGCGGGGCCAAGAGACCCAGTACTTC; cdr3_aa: CASSLVKGTRRGQETQYF
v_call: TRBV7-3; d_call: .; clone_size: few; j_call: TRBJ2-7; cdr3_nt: TGTGCCAGCAGCTTAAACTTCGGGCCTAATAACGAGCAGTACTTC; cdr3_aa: CASSLNFGPNNEQYF
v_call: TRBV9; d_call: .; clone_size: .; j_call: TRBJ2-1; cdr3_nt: TGTGCCAGCAGCGTAGAGTTCCAGACTACCTACAATGAGCAGTTCTTC; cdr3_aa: CASSVEFQTTYNEQFF
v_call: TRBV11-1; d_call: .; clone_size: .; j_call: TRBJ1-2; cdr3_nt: TGTGCCAGCAGCTTAGGTTCGGGGAAAAGAGGCTACACCTTC; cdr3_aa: CASSLGSGKRGYTF
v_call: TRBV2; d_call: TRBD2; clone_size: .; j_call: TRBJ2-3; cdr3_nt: TGTGCCAGCCTGGAAGTAGCGGGAGCGAGTTATGTCACAGATACGCAGTATTTT; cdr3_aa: CASLEVAGASYVTDTQYF
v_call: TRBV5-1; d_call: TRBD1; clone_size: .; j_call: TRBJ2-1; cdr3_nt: TGCGCCAGCAGGACAACCGGGACAGGGCCGGGCGATGAGCAGTTCTTC; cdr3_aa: CASRTTGTGPGDEQFF
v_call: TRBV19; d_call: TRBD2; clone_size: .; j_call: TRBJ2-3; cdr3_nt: TGTGCCAGTAGCCAACTTAGCGGGATAAGAGATACGCAGTATTTT; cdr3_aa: CASSQLSGIRDTQYF
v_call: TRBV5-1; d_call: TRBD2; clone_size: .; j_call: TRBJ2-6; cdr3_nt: TGCGCCAGCAGCCCTCTGACCGGGGGGTCTGGGGCCAACGTCCTGACTTTC; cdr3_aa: CASSPLTGGSGANVLTF